The TCR beta chain described here comes from a study of patients and donors after allogeneic stem cell transplantation. TCRdb analysed the RT-PCR reads with MiXCR anew, one entry per CDR3 protein. The table lists 410,000 or so distinct CDR3 sequences, 16% of them singletons. This clonotype has a count of ten or more. Sequenced material: blood, either unsorted or a sorted T cell fraction (not recorded which). This receptor was obtained from a human donor who was either an allogeneic HSCT recipient or a stem cell or donor lymphocyte infusion donor (not recorded which). It is not recorded whose cells these are; they may come from a transplant donor.

The CDR3 nucleotides are TGCATCAGATCCCGAACAGGGGTCCATGGCTACACCTTC. The encoded protein is CIRSRTGVHGYTF. The chain uses TRBV20-1 and TRBJ1-2; 7 bases map to TRBD1. Germline CDR1 DFQATT, CDR2 SNEGSKA (reference sequence). CDR3 size: 13 residues.